This TCR beta chain emerged from a study of blood T cell repertoires in COVID-19. Across the whole study: Samples of COVID-19 (acute and convalescent) were obtained from the United States, Italy and Spain.

TCRdb keeps only in-frame clones here, not all; method: immunoSEQ multiplex PCR. The table lists about 150,000 clones, roughly 82% of them singletons, with roughly 2% in the top ten. This receptor was taken from a man between 65 and 79 years old with acute or convalescent COVID-19. The source material was peripheral blood.

The CDR3 sequence is CASSQSTGRDTIYF. The CDR3 nucleotides are TGCGCCAGCAGCCAATCGACAGGTCGCGACACCATATATTTT. The chain couples TRBV4-1 to TRBJ1-3, with D perhaps matching TRBD1 (6 bases). The ends were cut back, 2 bases at V and 8 bases at J, with 13 bases in the middle. CDR1 MGHRA and CDR2 YSYEKL come from the germline V gene. This CDR3 spans 14 amino acids.